The present TCR beta chain was sequenced within a study of post-analysis software for immune sequencing data. Findings and caveats of the study: Patients used about five TRBV segments, including TRBV5-6, TRBV5-1 and TRBV20-1, more often than controls.

Points on this clonotype: Its specificity is not known.

Carried by the TCR beta cDNA libraries were unique molecular identifiers. TCRdb re-analysed the PCR reads in MiXCR, keeping a single row per CDR3 protein. The repertoire has roughly 730,000 distinct CDR3 sequences, 25% to 30% of them found once; the top ten carry about 0.5%. Looked up from germline, CDR1 is DFQATT and CDR2 is SNEGSKA (reference sequence). The CDR3 has 13 amino acids. Material: blood. The sequence came from a girl aged 5 to 17 with multiple sclerosis. The chain has TRBV20-1 and TRBJ1-5; D ambiguous. In DNA form, the CDR3 reads TGCGGCTATCGCCCGGTGGAAGGTCAGCCCCAGCATTTT. This gives the protein CGYRPVEGQPQHF.